The text below deals with one TCR beta chain. Its binding antigen is unknown. Base quality data are lacking; no much larger clone is found one base away. The source of the sample is a study of blood T cell repertoires in COVID-19 (TCRdb year 2020). In terms of the full investigation: The collaborator samples originated in the United States, Italy and Spain and spanned the acute and convalescent phases of COVID-19. A de-identified subject ID, COVID-19 status, age in years and sex were almost always included in the sample metadata. The dataset comprised deeply sampled blood TCRbeta repertoires from subjects exposed to, actively infected with, or recovered from COVID-19. Where available, HLA class I and class II types were obtained from metadata supplied by the sample provider rather than from assay-based typing. The samples were drawn from two sources: the first 160 participants of the ongoing ImmuneRACE study, and about 1,300 subjects contributed by 6 global collaborators. The repertoires were released in a freely available public database meant as a resource for research on the immune response to SARS-CoV-2. The prospective study material was composed of cDNA or gDNA derived from T cells, B-cell-depleted T cells, or PBMCs. Results the study describes overall, beyond this receptor: The amount of clinical and demographic metadata varied by source and participant and was provided uncurated.

Whole blood was collected in K2EDTA tubes by collaborating institutions according to the institutions' own protocols. For TCRbeta analysis, collaborators shipped samples as frozen whole blood, isolated PBMCs, or DNA extracted from either of those sample types. TCRbeta CDR3 regions were amplified from genomic DNA by means of the immunoSEQ Assay, a bias-controlled multiplex PCR. The source study handled its data this way. Within the assay, amplification of reference gene primers was used to estimate how many nucleated cells each sample contained. To quantify the absolute abundance of each unique TCRbeta CDR3 rearrangement, sequence reads were collapsed and filtered. For each sample, productive Simpson clonality was calculated as the square root of Simpson's diversity index over productive rearrangements. Imported from immuneACCESS, the table was reduced by TCRdb to in-frame sequences with V and J called. These copies leave out some clones; in studies compared against another copy, an unresolved V gene accounts for under half, and the cause of the remainder is not known. That table gives V, J and clone size, and the DNA gave D and trimming. This sample gives under 9,500 clones in total; about 91% of them show up just once. Clones ranked in the top ten supply roughly 4.2% of the sample.

The CDR3 contains 19 residues, cysteine and phenylalanine counted. Kept here is only the CDR3 DNA, which spans 57 bases and is read in frame from base 1. Looking up the germline V gene yields CDR1 MDHEN and CDR2 SYDVKM. The germline V end is reduced by 2 bases and the J end by 2 bases; junction bases left unmatched: 12. This clonotype originated in a woman between 50 and 59 years old with active COVID-19. Sequenced: peripheral blood. The chain links TRBV28 with TRBJ2-6, and 7 junction bases match TRBD1. The DNA reads as follows: TGTGCCAGCAGTTTAGATAGGGCCAGGGGGATTGCTGGGGCCAACGTCCTGACTTTC. Translated, this is CASSLDRARGIAGANVLTF.